Included here is one T cell receptor (beta chain) sequence, with context. This record belongs to a study of CD8+ T cells in alopecia areata. The authors extracted RNA and reverse transcribed it into cDNA as the sequencing template. Assay: immunoSEQ multiplex PCR; the TCRdb copy retains only in-frame clones and omits some. Of 150,000 to 180,000 clones in the sample, around 50% were seen once. The investigators collected lesional scalp punch biopsies and peripheral blood from alopecia areata patients. Sorting from PBMCs produced CD4+ and CD8+ T cells. The starting material was CD8+ T cells sorted from blood, obtained at week 0. The sequence was collected from a human donor with alopecia areata.

The CDR3 protein is CASSLGTSGFNEQFF. Written as DNA, the CDR3 is TGTGCCAGCAGCTTGGGGACTAGCGGCTTCAATGAGCAGTTCTTC. The J gene is TRBJ2-1, the V gene TRBV5-6; 10 positions match TRBD2. Trimming removed 0 bases from V and 6 bases from J; junction bases left unmatched: 3. The germline CDR1 and CDR2 sequences are SGHDT and YYEEEE. The CDR3 length is 15 residues.